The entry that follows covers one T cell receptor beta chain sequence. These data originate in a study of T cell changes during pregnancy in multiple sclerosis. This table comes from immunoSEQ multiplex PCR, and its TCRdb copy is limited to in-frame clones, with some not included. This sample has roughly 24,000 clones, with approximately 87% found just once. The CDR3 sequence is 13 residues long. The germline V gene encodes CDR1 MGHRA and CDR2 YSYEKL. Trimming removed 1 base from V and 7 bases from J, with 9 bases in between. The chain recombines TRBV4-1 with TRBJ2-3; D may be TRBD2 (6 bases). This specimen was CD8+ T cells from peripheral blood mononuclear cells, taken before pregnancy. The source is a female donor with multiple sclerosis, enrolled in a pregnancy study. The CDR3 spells CASSQGRGNTQYF. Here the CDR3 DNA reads TGCGCCAGCAGCCAAGGGCGGGGAAATACGCAGTATTTT.